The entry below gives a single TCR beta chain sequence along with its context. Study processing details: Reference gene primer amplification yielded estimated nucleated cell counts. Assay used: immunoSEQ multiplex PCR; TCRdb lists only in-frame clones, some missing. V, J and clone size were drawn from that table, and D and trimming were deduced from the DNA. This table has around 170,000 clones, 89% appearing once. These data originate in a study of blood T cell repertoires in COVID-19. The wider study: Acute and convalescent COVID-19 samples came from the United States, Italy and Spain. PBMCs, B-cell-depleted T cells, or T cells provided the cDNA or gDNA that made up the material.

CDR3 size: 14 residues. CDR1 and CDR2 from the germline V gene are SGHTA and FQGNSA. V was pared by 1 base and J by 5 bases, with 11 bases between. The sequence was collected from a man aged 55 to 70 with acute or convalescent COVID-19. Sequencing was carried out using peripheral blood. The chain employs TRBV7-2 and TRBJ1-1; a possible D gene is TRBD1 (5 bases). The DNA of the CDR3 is TGTGCCAGCAGCTTAGAGCGGGGGGGTACTGAAGCTTTCTTT. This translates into CASSLERGGTEAFF.